Listed here is a single T cell receptor (beta chain). What it binds is not known. This sample was included in a study of beta chain features in type 1 diabetes. Study as a whole: Healthy donors resembled patients in age, gender and cell yields.

Expressed TCRB transcripts were sequenced because the entire RNA isolate underwent reverse transcription. TCRdb keeps only in-frame clones here, not all; method: immunoSEQ multiplex PCR. The table has 300,000 or so clones, roughly 8.8% seen once. Sorting based on CD45RO/CCR7/CD25/CD127/CD95/CD27 separated CD4+ naive, central memory, regulatory and stem cell-like memory cells. There are 16 residues in the CDR3. Germline V CDR1 and CDR2: LGHNA, YSLEER. The V end was cut by 1 base, the J end by 4 bases, with 14 bases between. Study-wide findings and caveats: Among patients with Type 1 diabetes, TCRB CDR3s were moderately but significantly shorter in every one of the four CD4+ subsets. HLA effects on TCRB rearrangement stayed unresolved here.

Specimen: central memory CD4+ T cells from blood. The V call is TRBV4-3, the J call TRBJ2-1; maybe TRBD1 (6 bases). The receptor was derived from a young man with type 1 diabetes. The CDR3 DNA reads as TGCGCCAGCAGCCAAGTAAGGACAGATGCTTACAATGAGCAGTTCTTC. Translation: CASSQVRTDAYNEQFF.